The T cell receptor beta chain under discussion was sequenced for a study of CD8 T cells in ankylosing spondylitis. General observations from the study: Certain motif variants had earlier appeared in reactive arthritis synovial fluid and blood. Disease-associated clones were CD8+ and fairly uncommon in peripheral blood. Apparently characteristic of ankylosing spondylitis blood was a TCR beta motif (fewer than ten highly homologous variants). Reportedly, significant enrichment of disease-linked clones occurred in matched ankylosing spondylitis synovial fluid.

TCRdb redid the calling of the 5' RACE reads with MiXCR, one entry per CDR3 protein. Found here are about 320,000 distinct CDR3 sequences, roughly 11% of them singletons; the top ten hold 9.1%. There are many counts of this clonotype. Its cognate antigen is unknown. The CDR3 spans 16 residues. Germline V CDR1 and CDR2: SGHRS, YFSETQ. Between the trimmed V and J ends, which lost 1 base and 2 bases, there was a span of 12 bases. Sequencing was done on a sample of blood, either unsorted or a sorted T cell fraction (not recorded which). The sequence was obtained from a female donor with ankylosing spondylitis or in good health (not recorded which). The rearrangement joins TRBV5-1 to TRBJ2-2; D possibly uses TRBD1 or TRBD2 (6 bases each). In DNA, the CDR3 is TGCGCCAGCAGCTTGCGGGGGCTCACAAACACCGGGGAGCTGTTTTTT. This translates into CASSLRGLTNTGELFF.